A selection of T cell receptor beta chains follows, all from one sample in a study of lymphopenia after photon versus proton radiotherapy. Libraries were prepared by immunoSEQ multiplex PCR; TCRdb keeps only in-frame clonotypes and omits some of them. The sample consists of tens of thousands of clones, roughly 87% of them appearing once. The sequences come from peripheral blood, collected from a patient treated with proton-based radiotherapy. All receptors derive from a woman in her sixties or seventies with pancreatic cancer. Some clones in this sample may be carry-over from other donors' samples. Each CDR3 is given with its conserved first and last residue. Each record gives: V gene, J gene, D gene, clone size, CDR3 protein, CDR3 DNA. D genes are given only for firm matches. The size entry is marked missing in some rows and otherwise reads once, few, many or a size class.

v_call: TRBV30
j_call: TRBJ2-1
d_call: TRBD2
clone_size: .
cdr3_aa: CAWSGLAGGNNEQFF
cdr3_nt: TGTGCCTGGAGTGGGCTAGCGGGAGGGAATAATGAGCAGTTCTTC

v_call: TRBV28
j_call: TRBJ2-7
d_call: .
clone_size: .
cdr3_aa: CASSSPYEQYF
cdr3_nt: TGTGCCAGCAGCAGCCCCTACGAGCAGTACTTC

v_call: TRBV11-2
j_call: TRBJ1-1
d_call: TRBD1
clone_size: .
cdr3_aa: CASSLGGQGTEAFF
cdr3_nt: TGTGCCAGCAGCTTAGGGGGACAGGGCACTGAAGCTTTCTTT

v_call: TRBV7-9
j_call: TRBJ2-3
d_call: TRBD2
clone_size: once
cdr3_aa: CASSLLAGGTGTQYF
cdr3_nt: TGTGCCAGCAGCTTACTAGCGGGAGGGACAGGTACGCAGTATTTT

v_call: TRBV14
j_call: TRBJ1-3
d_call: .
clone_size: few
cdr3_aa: CASSQDPGPSGNTIYF
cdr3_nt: TGTGCCAGCAGCCAAGATCCAGGGCCTTCTGGAAACACCATATATTTT

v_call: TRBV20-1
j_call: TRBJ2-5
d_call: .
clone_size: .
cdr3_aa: CSSRPKETQYF
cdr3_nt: TGCAGTTCCCGCCCCAAAGAGACCCAGTACTTC

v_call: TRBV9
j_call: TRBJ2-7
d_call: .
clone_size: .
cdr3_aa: CASSVSGIQVLGEEQYF
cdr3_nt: TGTGCCAGCAGCGTCTCCGGGATACAGGTTCTAGGAGAGGAGCAGTACTTC

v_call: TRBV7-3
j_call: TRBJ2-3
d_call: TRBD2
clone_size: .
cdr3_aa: CASSQTSGPSDTQYF
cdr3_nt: TGTGCCAGCAGCCAGACTAGCGGCCCGTCAGATACGCAGTATTTT

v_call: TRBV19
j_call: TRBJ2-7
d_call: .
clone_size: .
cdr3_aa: CASSIGSEGRGYEQYF
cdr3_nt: TGTGCCAGTAGTATAGGTTCTGAAGGGAGAGGGTACGAGCAGTACTTC

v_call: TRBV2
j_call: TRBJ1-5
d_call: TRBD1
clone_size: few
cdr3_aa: CASSETLDRAQHF
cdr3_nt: TGTGCCAGCAGTGAAACCCTAGACAGGGCGCAGCATTTT

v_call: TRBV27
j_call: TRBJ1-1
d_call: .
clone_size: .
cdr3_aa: CASRLTPDGTEAFF
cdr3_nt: TGTGCCAGCAGGCTAACCCCGGACGGTACTGAAGCTTTCTTT

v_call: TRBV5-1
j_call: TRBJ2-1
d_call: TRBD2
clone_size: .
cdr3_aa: CASSLAGGGRTNEQFF
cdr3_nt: TGCGCCAGCAGCTTGGCGGGTGGCGGGAGGACGAATGAGCAGTTCTTC

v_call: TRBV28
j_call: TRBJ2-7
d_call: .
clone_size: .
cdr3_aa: CASRSSSYEQYF
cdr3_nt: TGTGCCAGCAGGTCCTCCTCCTACGAGCAGTACTTC

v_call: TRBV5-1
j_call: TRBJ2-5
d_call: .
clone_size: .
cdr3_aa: CASSLSGDQETQYF
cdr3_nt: TGCGCCAGCAGCTTGAGTGGGGATCAAGAGACCCAGTACTTC

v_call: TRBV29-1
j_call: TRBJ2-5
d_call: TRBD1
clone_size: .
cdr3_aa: CSVVRDSPGQETQYF
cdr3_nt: TGCAGCGTCGTCAGGGACAGCCCGGGGCAAGAGACCCAGTACTTC

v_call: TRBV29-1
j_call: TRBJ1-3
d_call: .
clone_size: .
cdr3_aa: CSVGTSSGNTIYF
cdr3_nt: TGCAGCGTTGGGACAAGCTCTGGAAACACCATATATTTT

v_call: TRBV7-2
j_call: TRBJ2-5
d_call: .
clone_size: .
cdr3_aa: CASSFGGIVGETQYF
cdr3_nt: TGTGCCAGCAGCTTCGGAGGGATAGTTGGAGAGACCCAGTACTTC

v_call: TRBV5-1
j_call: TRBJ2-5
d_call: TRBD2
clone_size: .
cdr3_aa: CASSPSGGRGETQYF
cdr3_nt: TGCGCCAGCAGCCCTTCGGGAGGGCGAGGAGAGACCCAGTACTTC

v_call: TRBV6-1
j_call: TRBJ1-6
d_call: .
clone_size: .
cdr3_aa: CASSGHRQRGSLFHNSPLHF
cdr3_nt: TGTGCCAGCAGTGGCCATAGACAGAGGGGTTCTCTATTCCATAATTCACCCCTCCACTTT

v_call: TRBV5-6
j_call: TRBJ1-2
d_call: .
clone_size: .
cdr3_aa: CASSPLGGFYGYTF
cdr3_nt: TGTGCCAGCAGCCCGCTCGGGGGGTTTTATGGCTACACCTTC

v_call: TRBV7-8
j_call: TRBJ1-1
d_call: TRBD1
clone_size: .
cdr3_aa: CASSPGGTGGSEGTEAFF
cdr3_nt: TGTGCCAGCAGCCCAGGTGGGACAGGGGGTTCCGAGGGGACTGAAGCTTTCTTT

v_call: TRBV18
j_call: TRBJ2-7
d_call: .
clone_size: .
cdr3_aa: CASSPSVRGNEQYF
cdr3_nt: TGTGCCAGCTCCCCCAGCGTCAGAGGCAACGAGCAGTACTTC

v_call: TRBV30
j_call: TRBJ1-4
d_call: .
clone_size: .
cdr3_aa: CAWSTGVGEKLFF
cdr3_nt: TGTGCCTGGAGTACCGGGGTCGGTGAAAAACTGTTTTTT

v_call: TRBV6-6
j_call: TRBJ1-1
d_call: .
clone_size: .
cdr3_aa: CASSYLQRNTEAFF
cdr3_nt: TGTGCCAGCAGTTACTTACAGCGGAACACTGAAGCTTTCTTT

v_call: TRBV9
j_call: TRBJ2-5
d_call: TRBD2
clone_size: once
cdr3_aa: CASSVDPSGSITETQYF
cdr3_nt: TGTGCCAGCAGCGTAGATCCGAGCGGGAGTATAACAGAGACCCAGTACTTC

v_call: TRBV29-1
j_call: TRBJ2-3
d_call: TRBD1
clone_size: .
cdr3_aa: CSVDGQGGTDTQYF
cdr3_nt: TGCAGCGTTGATGGACAGGGGGGGACAGATACGCAGTATTTT

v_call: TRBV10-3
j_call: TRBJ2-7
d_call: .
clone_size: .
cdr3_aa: CAISSNPVDEQYF
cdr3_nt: TGTGCCATCAGTAGTAATCCGGTAGACGAGCAGTACTTC

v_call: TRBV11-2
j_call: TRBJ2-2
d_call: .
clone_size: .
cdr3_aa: CASSFTSTGELFF
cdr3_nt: TGTGCCAGCAGCTTTACTAGCACCGGGGAGCTGTTTTTT

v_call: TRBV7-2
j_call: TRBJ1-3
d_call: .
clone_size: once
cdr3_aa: CASSFSLSSGNTIYF
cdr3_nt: TGTGCCAGCAGCTTTTCCCTGAGCTCTGGAAACACCATATATTTT

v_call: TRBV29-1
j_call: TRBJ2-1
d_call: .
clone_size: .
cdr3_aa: CSVVAGSYNEQFF
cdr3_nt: TGCAGCGTTGTGGCAGGGTCCTACAATGAGCAGTTCTTC